The clone carrying this T cell receptor beta chain was recorded at least ten times. The TCR beta CDR3 regions underwent amplification using RNA transcripts as the source. In the first-round RT-PCR of the TCR CDR3, the HTBI primer set was used. One entry per CDR3 protein, called by TCRdb with MiXCR from the multiplex PCR reads. The sample includes 640,000 or so distinct CDR3 sequences, about 15% of them seen just once. This record belongs to a study of T cells in Graves' hyperthyroidism and ophthalmopathy. The CDR3 is 21 amino acids. In germline, CDR1 is MNHGY, CDR2 SVAAGI. The V and J ends lost 7 bases and 0 bases respectively, with 28 bases between them. Ophthalmopathy patients had moderate-to-severe active disease, CAS ≥3, NOSPECS ≥4, and disease duration under 3 months.

The specimen sequenced was blood. The chain employs TRBV6-9 and TRBJ2-6, with TRBD1 as a possible D gene (5 bases). The sequence derives from a woman between 40 and 50 years old with Graves' ophthalmopathy. The CDR3 loop is CASNLALDTGVPYSGANVLTF. The CDR3 DNA reads as TGTGCCAGCAACCTTGCCTTGGACACTGGCGTACCTTACTCTGGGGCCAACGTCCTGACTTTC.